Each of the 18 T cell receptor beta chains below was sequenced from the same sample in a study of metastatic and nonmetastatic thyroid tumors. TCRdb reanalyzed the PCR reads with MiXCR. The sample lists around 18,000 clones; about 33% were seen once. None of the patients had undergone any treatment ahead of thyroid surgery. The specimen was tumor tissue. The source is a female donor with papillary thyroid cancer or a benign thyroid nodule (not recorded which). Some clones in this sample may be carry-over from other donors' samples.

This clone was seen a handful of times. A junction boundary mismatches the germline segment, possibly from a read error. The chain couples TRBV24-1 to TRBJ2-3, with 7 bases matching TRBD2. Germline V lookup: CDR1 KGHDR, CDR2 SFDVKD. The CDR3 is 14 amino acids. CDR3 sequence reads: CATSDPTSPDTQCF. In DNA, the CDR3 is TGTGCCACCAGTGACCCGACTAGCCCCGATACGCAGTGTTTT.

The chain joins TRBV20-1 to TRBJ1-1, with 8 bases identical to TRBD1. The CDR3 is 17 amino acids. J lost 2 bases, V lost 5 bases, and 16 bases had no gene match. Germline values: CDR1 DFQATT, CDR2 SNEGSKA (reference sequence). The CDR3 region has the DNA TGCAGTGCTCGGACAGGGTTTCGGCCCTCTCGAAACACTGAAGCTTTCTTT. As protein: CSARTGFRPSRNTEAFF.

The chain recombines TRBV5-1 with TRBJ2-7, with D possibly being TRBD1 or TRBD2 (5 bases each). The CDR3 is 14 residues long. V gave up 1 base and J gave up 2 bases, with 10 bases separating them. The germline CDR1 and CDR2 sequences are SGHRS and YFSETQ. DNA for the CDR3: TGCGCCAGCAGCTTGACCGGGACCCCCTACGAGCAGTACTTC. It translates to CASSLTGTPYEQYF.

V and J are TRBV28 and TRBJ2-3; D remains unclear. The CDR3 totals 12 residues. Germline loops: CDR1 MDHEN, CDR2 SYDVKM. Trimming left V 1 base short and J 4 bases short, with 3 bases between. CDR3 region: CASSLSPDTQYF. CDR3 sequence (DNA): TGTGCCAGCAGTTTATCCCCAGATACGCAGTATTTT.

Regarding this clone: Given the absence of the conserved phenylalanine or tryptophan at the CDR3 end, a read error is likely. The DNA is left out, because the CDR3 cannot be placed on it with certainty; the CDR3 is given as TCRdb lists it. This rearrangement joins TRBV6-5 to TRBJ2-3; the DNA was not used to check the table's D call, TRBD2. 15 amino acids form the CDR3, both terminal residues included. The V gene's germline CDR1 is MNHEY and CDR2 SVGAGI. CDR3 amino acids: CASSDSRAGTDKHYR.

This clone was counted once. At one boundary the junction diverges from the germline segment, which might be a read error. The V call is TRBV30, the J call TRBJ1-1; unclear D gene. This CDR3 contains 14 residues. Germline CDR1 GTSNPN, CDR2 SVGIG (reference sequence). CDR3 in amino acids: CAWSAGLLNTEAFF. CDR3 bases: TGTGCCTGGAGTGCGGGTCTCTTAAACACTGAAGCATTCTTT.

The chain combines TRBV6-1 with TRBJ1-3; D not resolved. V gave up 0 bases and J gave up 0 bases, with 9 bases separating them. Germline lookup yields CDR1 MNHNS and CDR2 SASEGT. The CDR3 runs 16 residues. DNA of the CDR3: TGTGCCAGCAGTGAAGCGCGGTCGCCCTCTGGAAACACCATATATTTT. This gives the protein CASSEARSPSGNTIYF.

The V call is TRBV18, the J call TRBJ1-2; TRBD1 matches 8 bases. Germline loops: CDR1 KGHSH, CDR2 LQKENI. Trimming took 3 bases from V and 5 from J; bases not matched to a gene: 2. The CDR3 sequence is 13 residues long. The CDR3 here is CASSPGQEYGYTF. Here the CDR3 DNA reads TGTGCCAGCTCACCGGGACAGGAGTATGGCTACACCTTC.

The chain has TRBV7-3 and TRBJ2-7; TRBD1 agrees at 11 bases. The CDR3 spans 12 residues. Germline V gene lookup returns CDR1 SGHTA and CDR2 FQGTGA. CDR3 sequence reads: CAEDRGPYEQYF. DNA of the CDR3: TGTGCAGAGGACAGGGGGCCGTACGAGCAGTACTTC.

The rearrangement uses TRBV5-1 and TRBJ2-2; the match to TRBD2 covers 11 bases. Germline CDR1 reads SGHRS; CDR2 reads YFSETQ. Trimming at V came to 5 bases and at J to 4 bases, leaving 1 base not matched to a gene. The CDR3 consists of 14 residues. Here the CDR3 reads CASSSGGVTGELFF. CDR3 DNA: TGCGCCAGCAGTAGCGGGGGGGTCACCGGGGAGCTGTTTTTT.

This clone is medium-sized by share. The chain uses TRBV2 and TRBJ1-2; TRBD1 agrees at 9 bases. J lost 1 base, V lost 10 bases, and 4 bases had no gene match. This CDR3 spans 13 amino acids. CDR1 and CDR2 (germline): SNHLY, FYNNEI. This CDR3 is CATTGGLNYGYTF. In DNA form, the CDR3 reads TGTGCCACAACAGGGGGCCTTAACTATGGCTACACCTTC.

In DNA, the CDR3 is TGTGCCAGCAGCTTATCCTCTGCCAAAAACATTCAGTACTTC. As protein: CASSLSSAKNIQYF. This chain uses TRBV7-8 with TRBJ2-4; the D is unclear. Germline lookup yields CDR1 SGHVS and CDR2 FQNEAQ. This CDR3 comprises 14 residues. Trimming removed 2 bases at V and 1 base at J, with 6 bases between.

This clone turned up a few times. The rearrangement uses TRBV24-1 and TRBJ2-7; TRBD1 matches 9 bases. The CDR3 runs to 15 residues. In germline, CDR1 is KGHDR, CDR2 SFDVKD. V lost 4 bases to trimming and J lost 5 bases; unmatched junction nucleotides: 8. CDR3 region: CATSDAGQGRNEQYF. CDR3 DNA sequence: TGTGCCACCAGTGACGCGGGACAGGGCAGAAACGAGCAGTACTTC.

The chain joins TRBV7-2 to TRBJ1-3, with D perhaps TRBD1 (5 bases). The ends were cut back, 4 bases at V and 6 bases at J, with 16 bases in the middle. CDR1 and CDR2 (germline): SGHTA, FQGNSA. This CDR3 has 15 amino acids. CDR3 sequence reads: CASSWGLTWVNTIYF. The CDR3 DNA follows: TGTGCCAGCAGCTGGGGACTCACATGGGTAAACACCATATATTTT. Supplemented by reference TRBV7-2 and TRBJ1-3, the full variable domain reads GAGVSQSPSNKVTEKGKDVELRCDPISGHTALYWYRQSLGQGLEFLIYFQGNSAPDKSGLPSDRFSAERTGGSVSTLTIQRTQQEDSAVYLCASSWGLTWVNTIYFGEGSWLTVV.

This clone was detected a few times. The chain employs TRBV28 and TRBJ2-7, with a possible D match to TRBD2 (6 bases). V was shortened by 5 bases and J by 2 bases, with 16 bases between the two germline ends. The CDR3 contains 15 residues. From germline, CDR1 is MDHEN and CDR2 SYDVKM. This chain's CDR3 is CASSIFEAGAYEQYF. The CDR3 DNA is TGTGCCAGCAGTATCTTTGAAGCGGGCGCCTACGAGCAGTACTTC. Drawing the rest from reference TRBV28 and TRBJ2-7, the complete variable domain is DVKVTQSSRYLVKRTGEKVFLECVQDMDHENMFWYRQDPGLGLRLIYFSYDVKMKEKGDIPEGYSVSREKKERFSLILESASTNQTSMYLCASSIFEAGAYEQYFGPGTRLTVT.

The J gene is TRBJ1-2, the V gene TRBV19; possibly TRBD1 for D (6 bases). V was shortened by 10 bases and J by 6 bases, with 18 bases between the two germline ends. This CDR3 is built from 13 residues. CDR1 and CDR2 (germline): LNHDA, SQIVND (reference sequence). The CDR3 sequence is CATQTGKGHGYTF. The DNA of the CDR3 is TGTGCCACTCAGACAGGTAAGGGGCATGGCTACACCTTC.

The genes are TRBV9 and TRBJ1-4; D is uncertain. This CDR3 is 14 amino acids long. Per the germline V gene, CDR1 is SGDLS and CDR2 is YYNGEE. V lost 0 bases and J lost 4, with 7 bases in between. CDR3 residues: CASSVGGFNEKLFF. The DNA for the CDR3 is TGTGCCAGCAGCGTAGGCGGATTTAATGAAAAACTGTTTTTT.

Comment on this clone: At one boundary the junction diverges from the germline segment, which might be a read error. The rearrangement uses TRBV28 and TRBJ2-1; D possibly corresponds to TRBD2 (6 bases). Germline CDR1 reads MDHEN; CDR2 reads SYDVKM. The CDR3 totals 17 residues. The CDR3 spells CASTTRGRPSSYNEQFF. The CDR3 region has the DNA TGTGCAAGCACGACTAGAGGGAGGCCGAGCTCCTACAATGAGCAGTTCTTC.